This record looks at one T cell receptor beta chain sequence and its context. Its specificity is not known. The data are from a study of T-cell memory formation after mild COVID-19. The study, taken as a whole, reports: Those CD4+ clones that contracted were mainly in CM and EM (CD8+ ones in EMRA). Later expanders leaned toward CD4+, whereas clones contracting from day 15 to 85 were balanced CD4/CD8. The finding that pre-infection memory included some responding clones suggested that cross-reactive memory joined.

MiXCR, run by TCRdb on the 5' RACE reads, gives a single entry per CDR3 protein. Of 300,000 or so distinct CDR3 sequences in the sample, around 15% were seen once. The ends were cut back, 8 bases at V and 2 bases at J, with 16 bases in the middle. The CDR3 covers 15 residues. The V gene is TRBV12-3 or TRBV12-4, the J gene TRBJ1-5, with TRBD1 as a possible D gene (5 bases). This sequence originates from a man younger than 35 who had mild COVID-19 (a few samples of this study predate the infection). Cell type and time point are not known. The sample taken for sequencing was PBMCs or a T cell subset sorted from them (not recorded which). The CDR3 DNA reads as TGTGCCAGCCGTTCTAGGAGGGGTGGCAATCAGCCCCAGCATTTT. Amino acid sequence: CASRSRRGGNQPQHF.